A selection of T cell receptor beta chains follows, all from one sample in a study of blood T cell repertoires in COVID-19. Using immunoSEQ multiplex PCR, the repertoire was profiled, and TCRdb retains in-frame clones only, with some absent. The data show about 210,000 clones, roughly nine tenths seen once. Sequenced: peripheral blood. These receptors were collected from a man in his 70s with acute or convalescent COVID-19. CDR3s include the opening cysteine and the closing phenylalanine or tryptophan. D genes are given only for firm matches. Only part of the rows carry a size: once, few, many, or a class if the clone is expanded.

j_call,v_call,clone_size,d_call,cdr3_length,cdr3_nt,cdr3_aa
TRBJ2-5,TRBV5-1,.,TRBD1,16,TGCGCCAGCAGCCAGCTCACCGGACAGGTTCGAGAGACCCAGTACTTC,CASSQLTGQVRETQYF
TRBJ1-5,TRBV4-1,.,TRBD1,16,TGCGCCAGCAGCCAGGCGGGGACAGCCTCTAATCAGCCCCAGCATTTT,CASSQAGTASNQPQHF
TRBJ1-6,TRBV19,.,TRBD1,14,TGTGCCAGTAGCCGACAGGGGGCTCATTCACCCCTCCACTTT,CASSRQGAHSPLHF
TRBJ2-5,TRBV28,.,.,17,TGTGCCAGCACCCAAAATGGAGGCGGGCCAACCCAAGAGACCCAGTACTTC,CASTQNGGGPTQETQYF
TRBJ2-1,TRBV4-1,.,.,14,TGCGCCAGCAGCCAAGTAACCAGGTACAATGAGCAGTTCTTC,CASSQVTRYNEQFF
TRBJ2-1,TRBV10-2,once,.,16,TGCGCCAGCAGTGATGACTCCCTTCACACCTACAATGAGCAGTTCTTC,CASSDDSLHTYNEQFF
TRBJ1-6,TRBV6-5,.,.,14,TGTGCCAGCAGTTACCTACAGGGCCCCTCACCCCTCCACTTT,CASSYLQGPSPLHF
TRBJ1-5,TRBV19,.,.,17,TGTGCCAGTATCCCTAGAGGCGGCGCTTATAGCAATCAGCCCCAGCATTTT,CASIPRGGAYSNQPQHF
TRBJ1-2,TRBV28,.,.,12,TGTGCCAGCAGCACTGCAAACTATGGCTACACCTTC,CASSTANYGYTF
TRBJ1-1,TRBV20-1,.,.,11,TGCAGTGCCAGGTCTCTGGAGGGAGCTTTCTTT,CSARSLEGAFF
TRBJ2-7,TRBV5-1,.,TRBD2,15,TGCGCCAGCAGCTTACGGCCTAGCGGCTCCTACGAGCAGTACTTC,CASSLRPSGSYEQYF